The text below deals with one T cell receptor beta chain. The antigen is undetermined. The data were obtained in a study of human versus mouse CDR3 diversity and MHC coevolution. Study-wide background: The immunoSEQ assay reportedly detects one in 200,000 T cells.

V dropped 5 bases and J dropped 4 bases, with 8 bases sitting between them. The CDR3 contains 13 residues. CDR1 is SGHTA, CDR2 FQGTGA, per germline. Study-level points and caveats: The lowest clonal inequality scores came from most of the three human donors. Compared with mice, human CDR3s carried more deletions and insertions on average.

Measured with immunoSEQ multiplex PCR; TCRdb has only the in-frame clones, and not every one. Counted here are fewer than 100,000 clones, approximately 92% occurring once; the ten biggest clones make up 1.1% to 1.5%. Naive CD4 T cells, CD45RO-negative and CD62L-positive, were flow-sorted from PBMCs. The sample consisted of naive CD4+ T cells from blood. Stated subset: CD45RO-negative CD62L-positive naive CD4 T cells. This rearrangement joins TRBV7-3 to TRBJ1-4; D ambiguous. The source is a person aged 25 to 69 in good health. The CDR3 DNA reads as TGTGCCAGCAGCCTGACAATTAATGAAAAACTGTTTTTT. Encoded protein: CASSLTINEKLFF.